This T cell receptor (beta chain) is drawn from a study of cytomegalovirus exposure and HLA in healthy donors. Vbeta (60) and Jbeta (13) primers were used in the PCR. The repertoire was sequenced with immunoSEQ multiplex PCR; TCRdb's copy has only in-frame clones and lacks some. The sample records approximately 220,000 clones, 76% being singletons. About this clone: As yet, its antigen is unknown.

The germline V gene has CDR1 SGHAT and CDR2 FQNNGV. CDR3 length: 12 residues. The V gene lost 5 bases and the J gene lost 7 bases, with 9 bases spanning the gap. General study results and limits: Highly shared sequence variants in one cluster were likely a sequencing artifact. The authors excluded some V segments, including TRBV6-2 and TRBV6-3, as indistinguishable. Analysis performed later found approximately 17,000 TCR beta sequences associated with HLA alleles at 0.05 false discovery rate. Researchers counted 180 or so TCR beta chains as cytomegalovirus-associated.

The chain links TRBV11-2 to TRBJ2-1; maybe TRBD2 (6 bases). This receptor was obtained from a man aged 18 to 29 in good health and CMV-seronegative. The sample consisted of PBMCs. This CDR3 reads CASSRGTNEQFF. The DNA of the CDR3 is TGTGCCAGCAGCCGCGGGACGAATGAGCAGTTCTTC.